The next 29 T cell receptor beta chains were all read from a single sample in a study of shared clonotypes between healthy human individuals. Data came from immunoSEQ multiplex PCR; TCRdb stores just in-frame clones and leaves some out. This table has around 2,100,000 clones, about 95% appearing once. Naive CD8 cells were CD45RO-negative, positively selected for CCR7, excluding terminally differentiated effector memory CD45RA+ cells. Sample: naive CD8+ T cells sorted from blood. These TCRs come from a man between 18 and 35 years old in good health.

This chain joins TRBV13 and TRBJ2-7; D is unresolved. Germline CDR1 and CDR2: PRHDT and FYEKMQ (reference sequence). The CDR3 covers 11 residues. V dropped 2 bases and J dropped 3 bases, with 2 bases sitting between them. The CDR3 coding sequence is TGTGCCAGCAGCTTATTCTACGAGCAGTACTTC. It is translated as CASSLFYEQYF.

The rearrangement joins TRBV14 to TRBJ2-7, with 11 bases lining up with TRBD1. The CDR3 extends over 16 amino acids. V gave up 0 bases and J gave up 2 bases; unmatched junction bases: 3. Germline CDR1 is SGHDN and CDR2 is FVKESK. The CDR3 loop reads CASSQERTGGPYEQYF. CDR3 DNA: TGTGCCAGCAGCCAAGAAAGGACAGGGGGCCCCTACGAGCAGTACTTC.

Turning to this clone: Within the sample, other DNA sequences also encode this same CDR3. The CDR3, as DNA: TGTGCCAGCAGCCGGACAGGGAACTACGAGCAGTACTTC. Its protein product is CASSRTGNYEQYF. The V and J genes are TRBV5-6 and TRBJ2-7; TRBD1 matches 8 bases. The CDR3 contains 13 residues. The V gene end was trimmed by 4 bases and the J gene end by 3 bases; junction bases not matched to a gene: 3. Germline lookup yields CDR1 SGHDT and CDR2 YYEEEE.

V is TRBV4-1 and J is TRBJ2-5, with TRBD1 matching 9 bases. The CDR3 totals 15 residues. Trimming cost V 1 base and J 4 bases; bases outside gene matches: 4. CDR1 and CDR2 (germline): MGHRA, YSYEKL. The CDR3 DNA reads TGCGCCAGCAGCCAAGGGACAGGGGTTAGAGAGACCCAGTACTTC. Encoded protein: CASSQGTGVRETQYF.

The V gene is TRBV7-9, the J gene TRBJ1-5; maybe TRBD1 (6 bases). Germline CDR1 reads SEHNR; CDR2 reads FQNEAQ (reference sequence). This CDR3 contains 15 residues. Deletions cut 5 bases from V and 6 bases from J, with 17 bases between. CDR3 sequence: CASSAAGESGQPQHF. The CDR3 coding sequence is TGTGCCAGCAGCGCTGCAGGGGAGTCCGGTCAGCCCCAGCATTTT. The variable domain in full, completed from reference TRBV7-9 and TRBJ1-5, reads DTGVSQNPRHKITKRGQNVTFRCDPISEHNRLYWYRQTLGQGPEFLTYFQNEAQLEKSRLLSDRFSAERPKGSFSTLEIQRTEQGDSAMYLCASSAAGESGQPQHFGDGTRLSIL.

The rearrangement links TRBV6-4 to TRBJ2-5; no clear D gene. V lost 0 bases and J lost 1, with 6 bases in between. The CDR3 length is 14 residues. Germline CDR1 and CDR2: MRHNA and SNTAGT. The DNA of the CDR3 is TGTGCCAGCAGTGACTCTACTGGCCAAGAGACCCAGTACTTC. Its protein is CASSDSTGQETQYF.

For this clone: Other DNA sequences in the sample encode the same CDR3. This chain uses TRBV9 with TRBJ2-7, with TRBD1 as a possible D gene (5 bases). The CDR3 is 14 amino acids. Trimming took off 0 bases at V and 1 base at J, with 8 bases between the two ends. The germline gives CDR1 SGDLS, CDR2 YYNGEE. The CDR3 region has the DNA TGTGCCAGCAGCGTAGGGGGCCCTTCCTACGAGCAGTACTTC. Its translation: CASSVGGPSYEQYF.

The rearrangement joins TRBV27 to TRBJ2-1; D may correspond to TRBD1 or TRBD2 (6 bases each). V lost 4 bases and J lost 4, with 11 bases in between. The CDR3 has 14 residues. Germline CDR1 is MNHEY and CDR2 is SMNVEV (reference sequence). The CDR3 spells CASSWRGDYNEQFF. CDR3 nucleotides: TGTGCCAGCAGTTGGAGGGGGGATTACAATGAGCAGTTCTTC.

The chain carries TRBV9 and TRBJ2-4, with D possibly being TRBD1 or TRBD2 (5 bases each). V gave up 4 bases and J gave up 8 bases, with 22 bases separating them. CDR1 and CDR2 from the germline V gene are SGDLS and YYNGEE. The length of the CDR3 is 16 residues. The chain's CDR3 is CASSLGTNPLGDIQYF. The CDR3 DNA is TGTGCCAGCAGCCTCGGCACTAACCCTCTGGGGGACATTCAGTACTTC.

The chain employs TRBV28 and TRBJ2-6, with D unclear. Trimming took 3 bases from V and 3 from J, leaving 18 bases between them. CDR3 size: 18 residues. In germline, CDR1 is MDHEN, CDR2 SYDVKM. Written as DNA, the CDR3 is TGTGCCAGCAGTTTCCCCTACAGTGTGGGCAGTGGGGCCAACGTCCTGACTTTC. Amino acid sequence: CASSFPYSVGSGANVLTF.

The CDR3: CASSYGTSGDTQYF. Here the CDR3 DNA reads TGTGCCAGCAGTTACGGGACTAGCGGAGATACGCAGTATTTT. J is TRBJ2-3 and V is TRBV27, with 11 bases fitting TRBD2. Trimming removed 4 bases from V and 5 bases from J; junction bases left unmatched: 2. CDR3 length: 14 amino acids. The germline gives CDR1 MNHEY, CDR2 SMNVEV (reference sequence).

This chain links TRBV5-6 with TRBJ2-2; no reliable D call. CDR1 and CDR2 from the germline V gene are SGHDT and YYEEEE. Trimming removed 7 bases from V and 6 bases from J, with 7 bases in between. This CDR3 is built from 11 residues. The CDR3 sequence is CASSWAGELFF. CDR3 in DNA: TGTGCCAGCTCCTGGGCCGGGGAGCTGTTTTTT. The full variable domain, rest sourced from reference TRBV5-6 and TRBJ2-2, is DAGVTQSPTHLIKTRGQQVTLRCSPKSGHDTVSWYQQALGQGPQFIFQYYEEEERQRGNFPDRFSGHQFPNYSSELNVNALLLGDSALYLCASSWAGELFFGEGSRLTVL.

V and J are TRBV4-1 and TRBJ1-3; D call uncertain. Looked up from germline, CDR1 is MGHRA and CDR2 is YSYEKL. The ends were cut back, 1 base at V and 6 bases at J, with 13 bases in the middle. This CDR3 has 15 residues. DNA of the CDR3: TGCGCCAGCAGCCAAGTGGGAGGGAAGGAAAACACCATATATTTT. It codes for CASSQVGGKENTIYF.

The rearrangement uses TRBV29-1 and TRBJ2-3, with 8 bases lining up with TRBD2. The junction had 7 bases not matched to a gene; V was cut back by 3 bases and J by 2 bases. The CDR3 extends over 15 amino acids. Germline V gene sequence: CDR1 SQVTM, CDR2 ANQGSEA. CDR3 bases: TGCAGCGTTGAGGGAGGACTAGCCGTCACAGATACGCAGTATTTT. Its protein product is CSVEGGLAVTDTQYF.

V is TRBV2 and J is TRBJ2-7; the D gene is possibly TRBD1 (6 bases). Germline loops: CDR1 SNHLY, CDR2 FYNNEI. V lost 1 base to trimming and J lost 3 bases, with 16 bases between them. This CDR3 is built from 16 residues. The CDR3 loop reads CASSEGPQGPGYEQYF. The CDR3, as DNA: TGTGCCAGCAGTGAAGGGCCACAGGGTCCAGGCTACGAGCAGTACTTC. Combining the CDR3 with reference TRBV2 and TRBJ2-7 gives the whole variable domain EPEVTQTPSHQVTQMGQEVILRCVPISNHLYFYWYRQILGQKVEFLVSFYNNEISEKSEIFDDQFSVERPDGSNFTLKIRSTKLEDSAMYFCASSEGPQGPGYEQYFGPGTRLTVT.

The gene calls are TRBV4-1 and TRBJ2-5; D is undetermined. Germline CDR1 MGHRA, CDR2 YSYEKL. CDR3 size: 14 residues. The V and J ends lost 4 bases and 4 bases respectively, with 13 bases between them. As DNA, the CDR3 is TGCGCCAGCAGCCCTACTATGTGGTCAGAGACCCAGTACTTC. Encoded protein: CASSPTMWSETQYF.

The chain links TRBV27 to TRBJ1-1; D perhaps matches TRBD1 (5 bases). There are 13 residues in the CDR3. V lost 10 bases to trimming and J lost 4 bases, with 16 bases between them. The V gene's germline CDR1 is MNHEY and CDR2 SMNVEV (reference sequence). This CDR3 is CATRIGGSTEAFF. CDR3 DNA: TGTGCCACAAGAATTGGGGGAAGCACTGAAGCTTTCTTT.

The genes are TRBV27 and TRBJ2-7, with D uncertain. Germline V gene lookup returns CDR1 MNHEY and CDR2 SMNVEV (reference sequence). V lost 2 bases to trimming and J lost 3 bases, with 8 bases between them. The CDR3 totals 13 residues. CDR3 nucleotides: TGTGCCAGCAGTTTAAGACCTTTCTACGAGCAGTACTTC. Protein product: CASSLRPFYEQYF.

As for this clone: The same CDR3 also results from other DNA sequences found in this sample. The chain uses TRBV4-1 and TRBJ2-7, with D possibly TRBD1 on 5 matching bases. The CDR3 extends over 13 amino acids. The V end was cut by 2 bases, the J end by 2 bases, with 7 bases between. Germline V gene lookup returns CDR1 MGHRA and CDR2 YSYEKL. The CDR3 DNA sequence: TGCGCCAGCAGCCAACAGGGCACCTACGAGCAGTACTTC. Translated: CASSQQGTYEQYF.

The chain links TRBV6-5 to TRBJ2-1, with D possibly being TRBD1 (6 bases). The CDR3 covers 16 residues. The V gene's germline CDR1 is MNHEY and CDR2 SVGAGI. Deletions cut 4 bases from V and 7 bases from J, with 20 bases between. The CDR3 loop reads CASSSNRQALRNEQFF. CDR3 DNA: TGTGCCAGCAGTTCCAACAGACAGGCCCTCAGAAATGAGCAGTTCTTC.

The rearrangement joins TRBV15 to TRBJ2-7; the match to TRBD1 covers 10 bases. Germline V gene data show CDR1 as LNHNV and CDR2 as YYDKDF (reference sequence). The CDR3 has 13 residues. V lost 6 bases and J lost 5; bases outside the gene matches: 4. CDR3 region: CATRTGTGDEQYF. In nucleotides, the CDR3 is TGTGCCACCAGAACCGGGACAGGGGACGAGCAGTACTTC.

The chain combines TRBV5-1 with TRBJ1-3; D is ambiguous. Germline CDR1 and CDR2: SGHRS and YFSETQ. V was shortened by 0 bases and J by 0 bases, with 7 bases between the two germline ends. CDR3 length: 15 amino acids. CDR3 in DNA: TGCGCCAGCAGCTTGGGGGCCCTCTCTGGAAACACCATATATTTT. Translating it yields CASSLGALSGNTIYF.

The chain employs TRBV6-5 and TRBJ2-7, with TRBD1 identical over 7 bases. Germline V gene lookup returns CDR1 MNHEY and CDR2 SVGAGI. Losses at the gene ends were 8 bases for V and 4 bases for J; bases not matched to a gene: 11. The CDR3 length is 14 residues. CDR3 DNA: TGTGCCAGCCAAGATGGGACAGCCTTTTACGAGCAGTACTTC. This gives the protein CASQDGTAFYEQYF.

CDR3 bases: TGTGCCAGCAGCTTAAATTTAGTTCAGGAGCAGTACTTC. It yields the protein CASSLNLVQEQYF. V gene TRBV11-2 combines with J gene TRBJ2-7; no clear D. V lost 2 bases and J lost 7, with 12 bases in between. The CDR3 has 13 amino acids. Germline CDR1 reads SGHAT; CDR2 reads FQNNGV.

This chain links TRBV29-1 with TRBJ2-5; D perhaps matches TRBD1 (5 bases). The germline V gene has CDR1 SQVTM and CDR2 ANQGSEA. With 4 bases removed from V and 2 bases from J, the gap between germline ends came to 17 bases. CDR3 length: 15 amino acids. The CDR3 sequence is CSVVGQGRVQETQYF. The CDR3 DNA is TGCAGCGTTGTGGGTCAGGGAAGGGTTCAAGAGACCCAGTACTTC. The complete variable domain, with remaining parts taken from reference TRBV29-1 and TRBJ2-5, reads SAVISQKPSRDICQRGTSLTIQCQVDSQVTMMFWYRQQPGQSLTLIATANQGSEATYESGFVIDKFPISRPNLTFSTLTVSNMSPEDSSIYLCSVVGQGRVQETQYFGPGTRLLVL.

This chain links TRBV5-6 with TRBJ2-1; 11 bases map to TRBD1. Germline V gives CDR1 SGHDT, CDR2 YYEEEE. The length of the CDR3 is 17 residues. V shed 3 bases, J shed 6 bases, and the junction held 11 bases outside the gene matches. CDR3 residues: CASSYQRGTGGSNEQFF. DNA of the CDR3: TGTGCCAGCAGCTATCAGCGCGGGACAGGGGGGTCCAATGAGCAGTTCTTC.

The rearrangement joins TRBV7-9 to TRBJ2-3; TRBD2 is a possible D gene (6 bases). This CDR3 comprises 14 residues. From germline, CDR1 is SEHNR and CDR2 FQNEAQ (reference sequence). Trimming removed 8 bases from V and 1 base from J, with 13 bases in between. CDR3 region: CASPGGLGTDTQYF. The CDR3 DNA is TGTGCCAGCCCTGGGGGGTTGGGCACAGATACGCAGTATTTT.

The chain joins TRBV4-1 to TRBJ2-7; 8 nucleotides line up with TRBD1. The CDR3 sequence is 18 residues long. V lost 0 bases to trimming and J lost 3 bases; unmatched junction nucleotides: 13. Germline V gives CDR1 MGHRA, CDR2 YSYEKL. CDR3 region: CASSQDQSSGTGVYEQYF. The DNA of the CDR3 is TGCGCCAGCAGCCAAGACCAAAGTTCCGGGACAGGAGTCTACGAGCAGTACTTC.

As concerns this clone: This specimen includes other DNA sequences encoding the same CDR3. V and J are TRBV7-9 and TRBJ2-2; D unresolved. Trimming shortened V by 0 bases and J by 5 bases, and 4 bases separated the two germline ends. The CDR3 consists of 13 residues. Per germline, CDR1 SEHNR and CDR2 FQNEAQ (reference sequence). The DNA of the CDR3 is TGTGCCAGCAGCTTAGCGCGGACCGGGGAGCTGTTTTTT. It translates to CASSLARTGELFF.